Listed below are T cell receptor beta chains from one sample, sequenced in a study of T cell repertoires in cytomegalovirus infection. MiXCR, applied by TCRdb to the reads, yields one record per CDR3 protein. The table has a few hundred thousand distinct CDR3 sequences, roughly 15% seen once. Sequenced material: PBMCs. Receptor source: a human donor in good health (CMV status not recorded). Some clones in this sample may be carry-over from other donors' samples. Both conserved end residues are part of each CDR3. The D gene is left open where the match is weak. Clone size is shown for a subset of rows, as once, few, many or a class of expanded clone.

abundance: -
d_gene: -
j_gene: TRBJ2-3
v_gene: TRBV27
CDR3nt: TGTGCCAGCAGTTTCGGCAGGGAAGCCACAGATACGCAGTATTTT
CDR3aa: CASSFGREATDTQYF

abundance: -
d_gene: TRBD2
j_gene: TRBJ2-4
v_gene: TRBV3-1
CDR3nt: TGTGCCAGCAGCCAGGGGACTAGCGGGGACATTCAGTACTTC
CDR3aa: CASSQGTSGDIQYF

abundance: -
d_gene: -
j_gene: TRBJ1-1
v_gene: TRBV18
CDR3nt: TGTGCCAGCTCACGGGAGAGCCCGGGCACTGAAGCTTTCTTT
CDR3aa: CASSRESPGTEAFF

abundance: many
d_gene: TRBD1
j_gene: TRBJ1-2
v_gene: TRBV28
CDR3nt: TGTGCCAGCAACACAGGGGTTTCAAGCGGCTACACCTTC
CDR3aa: CASNTGVSSGYTF

abundance: many
d_gene: -
j_gene: TRBJ1-4
v_gene: TRBV7-8
CDR3nt: TGTGCCAGCAGCTTAGCCCTGGGGATCTCAACTAATGAAAAACTGTTTTTT
CDR3aa: CASSLALGISTNEKLFF

abundance: -
d_gene: -
j_gene: TRBJ1-5
v_gene: TRBV11-2
CDR3nt: TGTGCCAGCAGCTTAGAAATGGCGAGAGATCAGCCCCAGCATTTT
CDR3aa: CASSLEMARDQPQHF

abundance: many
d_gene: -
j_gene: TRBJ2-7
v_gene: TRBV11-2
CDR3nt: TGTGCCAGCAGCCCGAGGCAGGGGAGGTACGAGCAGTACTTC
CDR3aa: CASSPRQGRYEQYF

abundance: few
d_gene: -
j_gene: TRBJ2-7
v_gene: TRBV7-7
CDR3nt: TGTGCTAGCAGCCCTCTGACAGGTTCCTCCTACGAGCAGTACTTC
CDR3aa: CASSPLTGSSYEQYF

abundance: many
d_gene: -
j_gene: TRBJ2-3
v_gene: TRBV5-1
CDR3nt: TGCGCCAGCACCTTAGGTCAGGGGTGGAGGACAGATACGCAGTATTTT
CDR3aa: CASTLGQGWRTDTQYF

abundance: many
d_gene: -
j_gene: TRBJ1-1
v_gene: TRBV11-2
CDR3nt: TGTGCCAGCAGCTCGGGGGGCAGCAATTTGAACACTGAAGCTTTCTTT
CDR3aa: CASSSGGSNLNTEAFF

abundance: once
d_gene: -
j_gene: TRBJ1-5
v_gene: TRBV6-2/TRBV6-3
CDR3nt: TGTGCCAGCAGTTACGGGGGAGGCAATCAGCCCCAGCATTTT
CDR3aa: CASSYGGGNQPQHF

abundance: -
d_gene: TRBD2
j_gene: TRBJ2-1
v_gene: TRBV9
CDR3nt: TGTGCCAGCAGCGTATCGGGGCTAGCGGGGGCCAATGAGCAGTTCTTC
CDR3aa: CASSVSGLAGANEQFF

abundance: many
d_gene: -
j_gene: TRBJ2-5
v_gene: TRBV7-8
CDR3nt: TGTGCCAGCAGCGGGAACCTGTACCAAGAGACCCAGTACTTC
CDR3aa: CASSGNLYQETQYF

abundance: -
d_gene: TRBD1
j_gene: TRBJ1-1
v_gene: TRBV5-1
CDR3nt: TGCGCCAGCAGCTTACAGGGGGTGGTGAACACTGAAGCTTTCTTT
CDR3aa: CASSLQGVVNTEAFF

abundance: many
d_gene: -
j_gene: TRBJ2-3
v_gene: TRBV20-1
CDR3nt: TGCAGTGTAGGCGGGGGCCGCACAGATACGCAGTATTTT
CDR3aa: CSVGGGRTDTQYF

abundance: many
d_gene: -
j_gene: TRBJ2-7
v_gene: TRBV7-8
CDR3nt: TGTGCCAGCAGCTTAGCAGGTGGCTCCGAGAGCTCCTACGAGCAGTACTTC
CDR3aa: CASSLAGGSESSYEQYF

abundance: -
d_gene: -
j_gene: TRBJ1-5
v_gene: TRBV12-3/TRBV12-4
CDR3nt: TGTGCCAGCGGTCGGGTGAATAGCAATCAGCCCCAGCATTTT
CDR3aa: CASGRVNSNQPQHF

abundance: few
d_gene: TRBD2
j_gene: TRBJ2-3
v_gene: TRBV9
CDR3nt: TGTGCCAGCGCACCACCCGGGACTAGCGGTACAGGGACGCAGTATTTT
CDR3aa: CASAPPGTSGTGTQYF

abundance: few
d_gene: TRBD1
j_gene: TRBJ1-1
v_gene: TRBV6-6
CDR3nt: TGTGCCAGCAGGATAAACCGGGACAGGCAAGCTTTCTTT
CDR3aa: CASRINRDRQAFF

abundance: few
d_gene: -
j_gene: TRBJ1-2
v_gene: TRBV7-9
CDR3nt: TGTGCCAGCAGCTTATTGGGGCCGCGTAACTATGGCTACACCTTC
CDR3aa: CASSLLGPRNYGYTF

abundance: few
d_gene: TRBD1
j_gene: TRBJ1-4
v_gene: TRBV20-1
CDR3nt: TGCAGTGCTAGAGGACAGGGCCAGGGGGAAAAACTGTTTTTT
CDR3aa: CSARGQGQGEKLFF

abundance: -
d_gene: TRBD1
j_gene: TRBJ1-5
v_gene: TRBV7-2
CDR3nt: TGTGCCAGCAGCTCGAGACAGGGCGGTCCCCAGCATTTT
CDR3aa: CASSSRQGGPQHF

abundance: -
d_gene: -
j_gene: TRBJ1-1
v_gene: TRBV4-1
CDR3nt: TGCGCCAGCAGCCTCGGCGTAGGGCCGAACACTGAAGCTTTCTTT
CDR3aa: CASSLGVGPNTEAFF

abundance: -
d_gene: -
j_gene: TRBJ1-2
v_gene: TRBV25-1
CDR3nt: TGTGCCAGCCACCCGGCGGCTAGTTCGGGCTACACCTTC
CDR3aa: CASHPAASSGYTF

abundance: once
d_gene: TRBD1
j_gene: TRBJ2-7
v_gene: TRBV3-1
CDR3nt: TGTGCCAGCAGCCAACCGGGACAGAGATCCTACGAGCAGTACTTC
CDR3aa: CASSQPGQRSYEQYF

abundance: many
d_gene: TRBD1
j_gene: TRBJ2-5
v_gene: TRBV28
CDR3nt: TGTGCCAGCAGTTCCGGGACAGGGCGCGGGAGTTACCAAGAGACCCAGTACTTC
CDR3aa: CASSSGTGRGSYQETQYF

abundance: -
d_gene: -
j_gene: TRBJ2-1
v_gene: TRBV6-1
CDR3nt: TGTGCCAGCAGACCCTACGCCGCGTATGAGCAGTTCTTC
CDR3aa: CASRPYAAYEQFF

abundance: many
d_gene: TRBD2
j_gene: TRBJ2-5
v_gene: TRBV11-2
CDR3nt: TGTGCCAGCAGCTTAGGACTAGCGGGGGGTCGGGAGACCCAGTACTTC
CDR3aa: CASSLGLAGGRETQYF

abundance: -
d_gene: TRBD1
j_gene: TRBJ1-4
v_gene: TRBV5-1
CDR3nt: TGCGCCAGCAGGGGGACAGCTCTTAATGAAAAACTGTTTTTT
CDR3aa: CASRGTALNEKLFF

abundance: once
d_gene: TRBD1
j_gene: TRBJ2-5
v_gene: TRBV4-1
CDR3nt: TGCGCCAGCAGCCCTACCGGACAGGTCTCCCAAGAGACCCAGTACTTC
CDR3aa: CASSPTGQVSQETQYF

abundance: -
d_gene: -
j_gene: TRBJ2-1
v_gene: TRBV29-1
CDR3nt: TGCAGCGTAGTTTCAAGGCAAAGCTCCTACAATGAGCAGTTCTTC
CDR3aa: CSVVSRQSSYNEQFF

abundance: few
d_gene: -
j_gene: TRBJ2-1
v_gene: TRBV11-2
CDR3nt: TGTGCCAGCAGCTTAGTCGGGGGCAGTACGTACAATGAGCAGTTCTTC
CDR3aa: CASSLVGGSTYNEQFF

abundance: many
d_gene: -
j_gene: TRBJ2-5
v_gene: TRBV7-9
CDR3nt: TGTGCCAGCAGCTCTGAGACAGGACATACCCCGGAGACCCAGTACTTC
CDR3aa: CASSSETGHTPETQYF

abundance: -
d_gene: -
j_gene: TRBJ2-3
v_gene: TRBV12-3/TRBV12-4
CDR3nt: TGTGCCAGCACAAACAGGGACACTAGCACAGATACGCAGTATTTT
CDR3aa: CASTNRDTSTDTQYF

abundance: many
d_gene: -
j_gene: TRBJ2-7
v_gene: TRBV12-3/TRBV12-4
CDR3nt: TGTGCCAGCAGTTCCCGACAGCAAAACTACGAGCAGTACTTC
CDR3aa: CASSSRQQNYEQYF

abundance: -
d_gene: -
j_gene: TRBJ2-5
v_gene: TRBV20-1
CDR3nt: TGCAGTGCTAGAGATGGGCGAGTAGTGACCCAGTACTTC
CDR3aa: CSARDGRVVTQYF

abundance: few
d_gene: -
j_gene: TRBJ2-1
v_gene: TRBV28
CDR3nt: TGTGCCAGCAGCGGAGACTCCTACAATGAGCAGTTCTTC
CDR3aa: CASSGDSYNEQFF